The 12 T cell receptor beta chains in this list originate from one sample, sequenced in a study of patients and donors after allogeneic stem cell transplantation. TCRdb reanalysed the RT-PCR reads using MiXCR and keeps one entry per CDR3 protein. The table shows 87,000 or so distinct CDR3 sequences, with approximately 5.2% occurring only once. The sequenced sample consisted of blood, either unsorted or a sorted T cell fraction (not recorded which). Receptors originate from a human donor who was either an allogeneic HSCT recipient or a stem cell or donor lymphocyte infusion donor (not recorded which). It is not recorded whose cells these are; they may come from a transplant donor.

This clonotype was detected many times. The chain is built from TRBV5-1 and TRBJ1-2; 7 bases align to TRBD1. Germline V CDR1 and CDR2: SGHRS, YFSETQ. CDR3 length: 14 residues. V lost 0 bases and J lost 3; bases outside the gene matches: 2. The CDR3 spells CASSLVGTDYGYTF. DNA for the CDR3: TGCGCCAGCAGCTTGGTCGGGACAGACTATGGCTACACCTTC.

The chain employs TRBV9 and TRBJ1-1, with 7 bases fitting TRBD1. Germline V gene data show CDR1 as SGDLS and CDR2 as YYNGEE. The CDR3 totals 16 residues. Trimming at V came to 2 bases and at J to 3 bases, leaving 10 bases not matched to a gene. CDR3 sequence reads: CASSVSKGARDTEAFF. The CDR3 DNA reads TGTGCCAGCAGCGTGTCCAAGGGGGCTAGGGACACTGAAGCTTTCTTT.

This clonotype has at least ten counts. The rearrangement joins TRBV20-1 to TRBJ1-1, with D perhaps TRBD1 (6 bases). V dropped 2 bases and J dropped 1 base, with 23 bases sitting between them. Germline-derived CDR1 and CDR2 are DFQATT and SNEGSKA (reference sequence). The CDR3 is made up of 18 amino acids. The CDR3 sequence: CSARSQVPSQGRNTEAFF. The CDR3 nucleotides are TGCAGTGCTAGATCACAAGTCCCTTCTCAGGGGCGGAACACTGAAGCTTTCTTT.

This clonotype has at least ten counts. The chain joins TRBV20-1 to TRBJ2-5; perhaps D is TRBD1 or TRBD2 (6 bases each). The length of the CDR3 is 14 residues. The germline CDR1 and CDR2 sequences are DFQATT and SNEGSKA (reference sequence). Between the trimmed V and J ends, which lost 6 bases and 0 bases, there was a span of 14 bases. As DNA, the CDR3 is TGCAGTGCCACGGATAGGGGGGACCAAGAGACCCAGTACTTC. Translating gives CSATDRGDQETQYF.

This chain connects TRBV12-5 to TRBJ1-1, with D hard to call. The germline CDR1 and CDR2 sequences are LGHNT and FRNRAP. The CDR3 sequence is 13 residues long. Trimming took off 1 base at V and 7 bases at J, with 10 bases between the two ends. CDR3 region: CASGLASGSEAFF. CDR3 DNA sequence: TGTGCTAGTGGTTTGGCAAGCGGGAGTGAAGCTTTCTTT.

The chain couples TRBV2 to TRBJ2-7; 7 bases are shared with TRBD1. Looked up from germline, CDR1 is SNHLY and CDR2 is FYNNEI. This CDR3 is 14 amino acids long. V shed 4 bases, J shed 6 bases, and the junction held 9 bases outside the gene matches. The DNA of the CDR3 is TGTGCCAGCAGTGCTACAGGGGTTGGAGCCGAGCAGTACTTC. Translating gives CASSATGVGAEQYF.

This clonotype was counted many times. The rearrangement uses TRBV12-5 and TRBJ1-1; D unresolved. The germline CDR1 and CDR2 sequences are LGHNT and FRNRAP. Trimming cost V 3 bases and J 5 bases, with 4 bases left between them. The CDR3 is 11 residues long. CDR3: CASGFETEAFF. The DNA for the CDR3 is TGTGCTAGTGGTTTTGAGACTGAAGCTTTCTTT.

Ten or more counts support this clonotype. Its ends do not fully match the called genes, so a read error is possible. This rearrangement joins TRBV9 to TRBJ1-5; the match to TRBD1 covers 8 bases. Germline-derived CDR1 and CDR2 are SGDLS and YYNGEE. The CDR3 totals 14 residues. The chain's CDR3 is CASSVVPGQGPLYF. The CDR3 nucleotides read TGTGCCAGCAGCGTAGTTCCCGGACAGGGCCCGCTCTATTTT. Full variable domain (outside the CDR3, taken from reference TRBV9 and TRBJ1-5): DSGVTQTPKHLITATGQRVTLRCSPRSGDLSVYWYQQSLDQGLQFLIQYYNGEERAKGNILERFSAQQFPDLHSELNLSSLELGDSALYFCASSVVPGQGPLYFGDGTRLSIL.

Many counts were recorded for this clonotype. CDR3 nucleotides: TGTGCCAGCAGCCGGTGGACAGGGGGTAGCGGGGAGCTGTTTTTT. Its protein product is CASSRWTGGSGELFF. The gene calls are TRBV7-6 and TRBJ2-2; TRBD1 aligns across 10 bases. The junction had 7 bases not matched to a gene; V was cut back by 5 bases and J by 7 bases. Germline CDR1 and CDR2: SGHVS and FNYEAQ. The length of the CDR3 is 15 residues.

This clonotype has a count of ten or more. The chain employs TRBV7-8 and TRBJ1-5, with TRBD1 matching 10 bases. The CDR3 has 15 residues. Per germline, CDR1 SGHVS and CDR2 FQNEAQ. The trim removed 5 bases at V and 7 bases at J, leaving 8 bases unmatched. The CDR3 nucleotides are TGTGCCAGCAGCAATACTGACAGGGGGCGGCAGCCCCAGCATTTT. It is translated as CASSNTDRGRQPQHF.

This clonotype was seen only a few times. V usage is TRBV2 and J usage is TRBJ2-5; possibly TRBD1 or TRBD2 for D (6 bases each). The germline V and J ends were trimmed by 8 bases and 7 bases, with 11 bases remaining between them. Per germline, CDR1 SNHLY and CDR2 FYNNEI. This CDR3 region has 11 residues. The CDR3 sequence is CASRGLGTQYF. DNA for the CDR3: TGTGCCAGCCGGGGGCTCGGGACCCAGTACTTC.

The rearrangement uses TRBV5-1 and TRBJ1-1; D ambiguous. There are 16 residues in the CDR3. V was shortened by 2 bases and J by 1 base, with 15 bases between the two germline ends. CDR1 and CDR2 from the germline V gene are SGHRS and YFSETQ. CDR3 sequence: CASSFDAPGANTEAFF. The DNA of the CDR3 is TGCGCCAGCAGCTTTGACGCCCCGGGAGCGAACACTGAAGCTTTCTTT.